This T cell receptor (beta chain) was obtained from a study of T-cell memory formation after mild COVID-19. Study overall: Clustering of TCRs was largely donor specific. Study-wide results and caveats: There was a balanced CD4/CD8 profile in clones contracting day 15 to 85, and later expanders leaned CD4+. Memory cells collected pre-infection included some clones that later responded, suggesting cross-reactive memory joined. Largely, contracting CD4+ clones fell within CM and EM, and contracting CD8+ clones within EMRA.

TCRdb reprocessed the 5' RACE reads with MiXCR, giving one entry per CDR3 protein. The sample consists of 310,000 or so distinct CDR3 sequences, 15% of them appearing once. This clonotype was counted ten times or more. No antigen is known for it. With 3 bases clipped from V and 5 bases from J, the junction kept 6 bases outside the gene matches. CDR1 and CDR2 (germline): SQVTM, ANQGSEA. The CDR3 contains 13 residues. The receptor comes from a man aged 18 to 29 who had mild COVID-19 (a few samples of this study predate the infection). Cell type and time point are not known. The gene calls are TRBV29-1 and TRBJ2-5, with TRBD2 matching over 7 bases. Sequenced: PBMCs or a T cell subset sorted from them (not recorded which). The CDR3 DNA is TGCAGCGTTGAGCGGGGGTCAGGGGAGACCCAGTACTTC. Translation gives CSVERGSGETQYF.